The source of this TCR beta chain is a study of early T cells in non-severe SARS-CoV-2 infection. Study at large: Unsorted whole-blood RNA was sequenced in bulk, leaving chains unpaired. Findings of the study overall: Private and CD4 specificities were missed by VDJdb matching, which favored anti-spike CD8 responses.

Unique molecular identifier tags were affixed to discrete cDNA molecules. TCRdb reprocessed the 5' RACE reads via MiXCR and lists one record per CDR3 protein. The sample contains approximately 35,000 distinct CDR3 sequences, about 3.8% of which appear only once. In its sample, this clonotype is medium-sized. Antigen unknown. This CDR3 has 12 amino acids. This chain uses TRBV21-1 with TRBJ1-1; the DNA was not compared with TRBD1, the D call given in the table. TRBV21-1 counts as a pseudogene. Sequencing was performed on whole blood. The sequence came from an adult who was a healthcare worker with PCR-confirmed SARS-CoV-2 infection or an uninfected control (not recorded which). This chain's CDR3 is CASRPEGSEAFF. The CDR3 coding sequence is TGTGCCAGCCGCCCCGAGGGGTCTGAAGCTTTCTTT.